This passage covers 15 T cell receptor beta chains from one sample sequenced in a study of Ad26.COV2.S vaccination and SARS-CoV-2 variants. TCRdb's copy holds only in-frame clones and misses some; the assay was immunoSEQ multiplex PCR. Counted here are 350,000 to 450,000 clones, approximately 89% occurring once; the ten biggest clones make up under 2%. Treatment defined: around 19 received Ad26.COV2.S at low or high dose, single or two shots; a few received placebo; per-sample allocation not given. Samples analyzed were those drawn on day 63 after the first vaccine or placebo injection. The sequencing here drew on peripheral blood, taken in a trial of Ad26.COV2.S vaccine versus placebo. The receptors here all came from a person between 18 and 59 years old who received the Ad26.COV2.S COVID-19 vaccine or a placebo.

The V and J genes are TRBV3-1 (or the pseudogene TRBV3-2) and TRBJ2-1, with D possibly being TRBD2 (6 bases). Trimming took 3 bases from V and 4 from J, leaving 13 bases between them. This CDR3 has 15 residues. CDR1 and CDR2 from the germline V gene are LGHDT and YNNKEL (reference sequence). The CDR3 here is CASSHPSGRYNEQFF. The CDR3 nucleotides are TGTGCCAGCAGCCATCCCAGCGGGCGTTACAATGAGCAGTTCTTC.

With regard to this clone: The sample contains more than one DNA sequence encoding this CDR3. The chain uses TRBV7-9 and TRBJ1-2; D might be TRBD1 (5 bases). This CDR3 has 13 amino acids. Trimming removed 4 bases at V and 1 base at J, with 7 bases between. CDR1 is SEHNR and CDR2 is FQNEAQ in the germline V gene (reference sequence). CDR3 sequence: CASSSDSNYGYTF. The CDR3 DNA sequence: TGTGCCAGCAGCTCAGACAGTAACTATGGCTACACCTTC.

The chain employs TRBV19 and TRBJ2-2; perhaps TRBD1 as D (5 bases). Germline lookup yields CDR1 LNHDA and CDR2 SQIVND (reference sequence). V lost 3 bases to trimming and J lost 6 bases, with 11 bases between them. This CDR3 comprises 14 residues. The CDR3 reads CASSIASGSGELFF. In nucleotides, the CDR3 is TGTGCCAGTAGTATCGCATCAGGGTCCGGGGAGCTGTTTTTT.

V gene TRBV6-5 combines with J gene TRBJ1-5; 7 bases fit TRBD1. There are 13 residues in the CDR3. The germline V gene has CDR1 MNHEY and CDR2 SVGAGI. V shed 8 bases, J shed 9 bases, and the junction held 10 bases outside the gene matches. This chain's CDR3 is CASRDSTFRPQHF. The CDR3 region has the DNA TGTGCCAGCCGGGACAGCACTTTTAGGCCCCAGCATTTT.

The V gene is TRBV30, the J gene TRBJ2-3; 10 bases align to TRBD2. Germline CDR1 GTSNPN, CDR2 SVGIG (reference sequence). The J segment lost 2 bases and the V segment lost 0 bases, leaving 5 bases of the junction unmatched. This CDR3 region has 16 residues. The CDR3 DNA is TGTGCCTGGAGTGTACTGAGCGGGAGGGCCACAGATACGCAGTATTTT. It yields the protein CAWSVLSGRATDTQYF.

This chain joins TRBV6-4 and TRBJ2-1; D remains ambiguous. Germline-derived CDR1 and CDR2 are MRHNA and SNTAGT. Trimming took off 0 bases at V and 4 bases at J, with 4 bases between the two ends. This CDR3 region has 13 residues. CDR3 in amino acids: CASSDSMYNEQFF. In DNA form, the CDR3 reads TGTGCCAGCAGTGACTCGATGTACAATGAGCAGTTCTTC.

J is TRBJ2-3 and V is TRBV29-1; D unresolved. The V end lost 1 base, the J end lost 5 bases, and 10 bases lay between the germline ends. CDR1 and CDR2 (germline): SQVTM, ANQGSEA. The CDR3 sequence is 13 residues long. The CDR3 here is CSVEVSVRDTQYF. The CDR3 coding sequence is TGCAGCGTTGAAGTGAGTGTCAGAGATACGCAGTATTTT.

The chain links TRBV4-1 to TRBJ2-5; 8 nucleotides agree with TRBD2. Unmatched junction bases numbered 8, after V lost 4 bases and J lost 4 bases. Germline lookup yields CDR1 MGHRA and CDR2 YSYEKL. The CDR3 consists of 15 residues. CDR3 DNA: TGCGCCAGCAGCCTAAGCGGGAGCGGGGTAGAGACCCAGTACTTC. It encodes CASSLSGSGVETQYF.

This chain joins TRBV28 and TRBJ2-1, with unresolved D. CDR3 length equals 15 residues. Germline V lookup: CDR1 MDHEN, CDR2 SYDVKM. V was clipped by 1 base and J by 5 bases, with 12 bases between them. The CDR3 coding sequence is TGTGCCAGCAGTTTATATCAGGAGACGGACAATGAGCAGTTCTTC. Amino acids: CASSLYQETDNEQFF.

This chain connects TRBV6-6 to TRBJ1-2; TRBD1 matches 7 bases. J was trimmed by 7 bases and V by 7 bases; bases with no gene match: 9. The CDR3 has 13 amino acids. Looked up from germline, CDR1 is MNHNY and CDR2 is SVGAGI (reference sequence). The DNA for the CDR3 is TGTGCCAGCAAGGTCACAGGGGATCCTGGCTACACCTTC. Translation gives CASKVTGDPGYTF.

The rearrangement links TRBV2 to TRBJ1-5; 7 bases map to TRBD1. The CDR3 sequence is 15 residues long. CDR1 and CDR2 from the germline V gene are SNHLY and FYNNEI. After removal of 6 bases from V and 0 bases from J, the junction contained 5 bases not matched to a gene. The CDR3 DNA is TGTGCCAGCAGCGGGACAGACAATAGCAATCAGCCCCAGCATTTT. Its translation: CASSGTDNSNQPQHF. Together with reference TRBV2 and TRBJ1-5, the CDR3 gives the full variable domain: EPEVTQTPSHQVTQMGQEVILRCVPISNHLYFYWYRQILGQKVEFLVSFYNNEISEKSEIFDDQFSVERPDGSNFTLKIRSTKLEDSAMYFCASSGTDNSNQPQHFGDGTRLSIL.

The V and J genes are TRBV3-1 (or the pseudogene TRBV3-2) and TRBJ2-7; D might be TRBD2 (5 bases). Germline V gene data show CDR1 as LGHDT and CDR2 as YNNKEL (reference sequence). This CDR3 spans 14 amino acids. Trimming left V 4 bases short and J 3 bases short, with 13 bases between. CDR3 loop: CASSPRTGFYEQYF. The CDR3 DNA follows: TGTGCCAGCAGCCCCCGGACGGGATTCTACGAGCAGTACTTC.

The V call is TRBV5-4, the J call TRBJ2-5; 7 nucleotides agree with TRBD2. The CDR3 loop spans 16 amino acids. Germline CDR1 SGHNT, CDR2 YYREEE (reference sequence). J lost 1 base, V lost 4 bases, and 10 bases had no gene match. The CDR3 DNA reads TGTGCCAGCAGCCAAGCGGGACTGCGTTTCCAAGAGACCCAGTACTTC. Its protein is CASSQAGLRFQETQYF.

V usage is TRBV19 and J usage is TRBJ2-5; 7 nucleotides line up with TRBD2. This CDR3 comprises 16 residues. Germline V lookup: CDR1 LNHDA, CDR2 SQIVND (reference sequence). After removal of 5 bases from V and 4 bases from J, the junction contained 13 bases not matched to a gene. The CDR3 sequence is CASSVRVPAGPETQYF. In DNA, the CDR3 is TGTGCCAGTAGTGTCAGGGTTCCAGCGGGACCAGAGACCCAGTACTTC.

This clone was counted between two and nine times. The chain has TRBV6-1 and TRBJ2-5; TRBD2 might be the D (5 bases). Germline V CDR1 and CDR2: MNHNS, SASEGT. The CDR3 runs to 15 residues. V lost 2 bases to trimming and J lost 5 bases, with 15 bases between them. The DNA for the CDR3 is TGTGCCAGCAGTGAAAGAGGCTGGGCTAGCGAGACCCAGTACTTC. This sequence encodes CASSERGWASETQYF.